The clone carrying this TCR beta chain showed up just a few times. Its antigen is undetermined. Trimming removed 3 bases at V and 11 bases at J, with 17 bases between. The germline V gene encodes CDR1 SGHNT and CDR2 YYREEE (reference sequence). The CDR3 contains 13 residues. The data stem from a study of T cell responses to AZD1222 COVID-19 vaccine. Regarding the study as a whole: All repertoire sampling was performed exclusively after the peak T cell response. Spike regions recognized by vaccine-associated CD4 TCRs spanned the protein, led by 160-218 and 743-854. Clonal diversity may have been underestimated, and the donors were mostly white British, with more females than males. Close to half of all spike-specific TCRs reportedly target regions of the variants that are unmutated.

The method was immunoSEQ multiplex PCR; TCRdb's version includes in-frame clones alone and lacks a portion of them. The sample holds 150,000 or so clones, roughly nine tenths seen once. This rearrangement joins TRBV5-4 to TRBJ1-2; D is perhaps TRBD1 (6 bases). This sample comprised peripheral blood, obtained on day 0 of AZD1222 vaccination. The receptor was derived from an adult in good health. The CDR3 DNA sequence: TGTGCCAGCAGCTGGGGGGGACCGAGGGGGTACACCTTC. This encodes CASSWGGPRGYTF.